This TCR beta chain was obtained from a study of regulatory T cells in long-lasting Graves disease. This clonotype was counted at least ten times. This CDR3 comprises 17 residues. Germline trimming cut 3 bases from V and 2 bases from J; bases unmatched to any gene: 9. iRepertoire HTBI primers and Arm-PCR of CDR3 regions built TCR beta libraries. TCRdb reprocessed the multiplex PCR reads via MiXCR and lists one record per CDR3 protein. The top ten clones hold approximately 17% of a sample with about 460,000 distinct CDR3 sequences, less than 15% of them seen once. Time point: newly diagnosed GD, antithyroid drugs for less than 3 months. RNA isolated from PBMCs was used to make the TCR library. These records were also assigned to another study, of T cells in Graves' hyperthyroidism and ophthalmopathy.

J is TRBJ2-7 and V is TRBV12-3 or TRBV12-4; 11 nucleotides align to TRBD2. Sequenced material: peripheral blood mononuclear cells (PBMCs), taken at new diagnosis, from a patient treated with antithyroid drugs. The receptor was derived from a woman aged 45-59 years with Graves disease. CDR3 nucleotides: TGTGCCAGCAGTTTGGGACTAGCGGTTCTTTTTACCTACGAGCAGTACTTC. It is translated as CASSLGLAVLFTYEQYF.